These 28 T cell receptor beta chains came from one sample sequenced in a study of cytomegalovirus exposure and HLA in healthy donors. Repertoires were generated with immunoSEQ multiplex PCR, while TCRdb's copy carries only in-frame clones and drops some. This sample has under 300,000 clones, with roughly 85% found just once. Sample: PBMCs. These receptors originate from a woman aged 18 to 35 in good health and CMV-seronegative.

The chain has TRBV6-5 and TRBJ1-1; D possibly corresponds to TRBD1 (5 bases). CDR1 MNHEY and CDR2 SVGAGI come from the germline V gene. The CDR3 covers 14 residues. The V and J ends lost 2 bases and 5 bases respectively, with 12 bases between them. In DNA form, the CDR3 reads TGTGCCAGCAGTTACGCCCAAGGGGAAACTGAAGCTTTCTTT. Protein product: CASSYAQGETEAFF.

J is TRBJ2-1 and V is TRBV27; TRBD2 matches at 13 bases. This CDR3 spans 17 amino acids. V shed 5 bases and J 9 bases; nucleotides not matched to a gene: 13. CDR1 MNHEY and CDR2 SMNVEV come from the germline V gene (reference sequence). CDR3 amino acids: CASSDRLAGGFRSEQFF. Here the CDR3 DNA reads TGTGCCAGCAGTGACAGACTAGCGGGGGGTTTTAGGAGTGAGCAGTTCTTC.

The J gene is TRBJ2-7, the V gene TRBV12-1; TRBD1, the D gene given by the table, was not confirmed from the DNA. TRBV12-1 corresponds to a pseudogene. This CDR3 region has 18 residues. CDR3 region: CASSFEGQGVRSSYEQYF. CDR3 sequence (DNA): TGTGCCAGCAGCTTTGAGGGACAGGGAGTTAGGAGCTCCTACGAGCAGTACTTC.

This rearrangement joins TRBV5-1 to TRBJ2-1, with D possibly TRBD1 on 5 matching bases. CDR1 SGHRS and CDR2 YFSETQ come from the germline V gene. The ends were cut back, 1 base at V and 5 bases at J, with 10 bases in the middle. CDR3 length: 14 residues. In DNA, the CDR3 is TGCGCCAGCAGCTTGTGGGGCAGGAACAATGAGCAGTTCTTC. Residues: CASSLWGRNNEQFF.

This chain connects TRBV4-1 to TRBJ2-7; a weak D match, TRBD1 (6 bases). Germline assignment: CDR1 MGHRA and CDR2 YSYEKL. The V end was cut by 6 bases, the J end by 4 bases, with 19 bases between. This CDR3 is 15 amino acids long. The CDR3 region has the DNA TGCGCCAGCAGTCCCATCGGGGACAACTTATACGAGCAGTACTTC. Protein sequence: CASSPIGDNLYEQYF.

For the CDR3, the DNA is TGCAGTGCTAGTTCCCCGGATGGCTACACCTTC. Translated, it gives CSASSPDGYTF. The chain combines TRBV20-1 with TRBJ1-2; D ambiguous. This CDR3 is 11 amino acids long. V lost 3 bases and J lost 6, with 8 bases in between. The germline V gene has CDR1 DFQATT and CDR2 SNEGSKA (reference sequence).

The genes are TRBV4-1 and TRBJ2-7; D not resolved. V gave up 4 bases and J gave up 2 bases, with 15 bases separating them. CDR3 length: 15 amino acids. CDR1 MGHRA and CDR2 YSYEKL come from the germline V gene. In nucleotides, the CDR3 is TGCGCCAGCAGCCTCGAATGGCGGAACCCCTACGAGCAGTACTTC. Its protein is CASSLEWRNPYEQYF.

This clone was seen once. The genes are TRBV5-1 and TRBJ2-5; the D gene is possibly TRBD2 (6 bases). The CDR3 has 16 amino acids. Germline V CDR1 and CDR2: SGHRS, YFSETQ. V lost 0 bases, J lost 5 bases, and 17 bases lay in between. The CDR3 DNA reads TGCGCCAGCAGCTTGGCCTACCTCCTCAGCGGGGAGACCCAGTACTTC. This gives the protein CASSLAYLLSGETQYF.

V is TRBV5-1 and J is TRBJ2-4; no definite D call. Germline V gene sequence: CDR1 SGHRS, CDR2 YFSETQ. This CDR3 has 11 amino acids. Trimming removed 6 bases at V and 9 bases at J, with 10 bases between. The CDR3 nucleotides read TGCGCCAGCATGCGACAAGGCATTCAGTACTTC. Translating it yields CASMRQGIQYF.

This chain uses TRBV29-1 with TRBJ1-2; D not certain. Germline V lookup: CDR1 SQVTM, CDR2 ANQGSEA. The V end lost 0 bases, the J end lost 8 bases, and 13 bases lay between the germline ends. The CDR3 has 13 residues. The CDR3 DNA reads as TGCAGCGTTGAAGAGGGCCCAATCGGAGGCTACACCTTC. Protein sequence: CSVEEGPIGGYTF.

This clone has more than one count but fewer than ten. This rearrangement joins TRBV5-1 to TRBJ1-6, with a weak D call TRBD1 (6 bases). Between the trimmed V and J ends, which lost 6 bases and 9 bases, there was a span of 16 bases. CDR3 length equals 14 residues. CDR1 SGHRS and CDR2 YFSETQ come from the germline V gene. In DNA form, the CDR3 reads TGCGCCAGCACAACTACAGGGAGGGCTTCACCCCTCCACTTT. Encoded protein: CASTTTGRASPLHF.

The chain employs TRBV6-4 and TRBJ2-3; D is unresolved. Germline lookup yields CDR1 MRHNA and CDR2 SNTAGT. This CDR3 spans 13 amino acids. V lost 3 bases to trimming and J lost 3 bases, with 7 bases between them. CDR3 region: CASSDSNTDTQYF. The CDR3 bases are TGTGCCAGCAGTGATTCCAATACAGATACGCAGTATTTT.

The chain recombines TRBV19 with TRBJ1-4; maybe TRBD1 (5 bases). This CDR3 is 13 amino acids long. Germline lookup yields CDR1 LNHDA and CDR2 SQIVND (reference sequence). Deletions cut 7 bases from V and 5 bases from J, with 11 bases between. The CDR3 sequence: CASKRQGNEKLFF. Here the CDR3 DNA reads TGTGCCAGTAAAAGGCAGGGAAATGAAAAACTGTTTTTT.

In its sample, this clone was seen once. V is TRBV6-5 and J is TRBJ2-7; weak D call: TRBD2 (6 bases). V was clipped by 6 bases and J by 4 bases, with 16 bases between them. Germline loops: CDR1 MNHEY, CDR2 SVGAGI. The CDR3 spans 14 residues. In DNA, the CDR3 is TGTGCCAGCAGCCGGGGGACGGCTGTATACGAGCAGTACTTC. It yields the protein CASSRGTAVYEQYF.

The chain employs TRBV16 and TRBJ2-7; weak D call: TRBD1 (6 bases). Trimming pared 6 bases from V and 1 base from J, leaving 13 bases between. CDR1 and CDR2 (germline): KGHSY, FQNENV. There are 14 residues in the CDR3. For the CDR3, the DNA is TGTGCCAGCAGTCAACAGGGTCTATCCTACGAGCAGTACTTC. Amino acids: CASSQQGLSYEQYF.

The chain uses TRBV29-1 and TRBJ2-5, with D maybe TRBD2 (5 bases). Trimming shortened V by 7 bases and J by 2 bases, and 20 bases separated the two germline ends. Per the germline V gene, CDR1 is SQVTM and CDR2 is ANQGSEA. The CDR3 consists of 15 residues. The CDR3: CSGTGRGEDQETQYF. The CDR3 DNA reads TGCAGCGGAACGGGTCGGGGTGAAGATCAAGAGACCCAGTACTTC.

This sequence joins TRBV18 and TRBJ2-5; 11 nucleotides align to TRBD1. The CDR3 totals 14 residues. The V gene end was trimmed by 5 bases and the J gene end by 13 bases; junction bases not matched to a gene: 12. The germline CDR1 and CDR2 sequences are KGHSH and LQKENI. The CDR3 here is CASSATGQGARAYF. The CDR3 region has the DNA TGTGCCAGCTCAGCCACAGGACAGGGGGCGCGGGCGTACTTC.

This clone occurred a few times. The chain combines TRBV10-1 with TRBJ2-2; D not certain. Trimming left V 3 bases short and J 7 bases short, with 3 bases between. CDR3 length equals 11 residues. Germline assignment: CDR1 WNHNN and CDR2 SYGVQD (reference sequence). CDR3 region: CASSDSGELFF. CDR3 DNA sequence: TGCGCCAGCAGTGACAGCGGGGAGCTGTTTTTT.

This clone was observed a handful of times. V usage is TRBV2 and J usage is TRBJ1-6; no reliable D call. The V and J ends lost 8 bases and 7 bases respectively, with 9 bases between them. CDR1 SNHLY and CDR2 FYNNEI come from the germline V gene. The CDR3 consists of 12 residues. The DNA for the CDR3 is TGTGCCAGCGAACCGAGCAATTCACCCCTCCACTTT. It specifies CASEPSNSPLHF.

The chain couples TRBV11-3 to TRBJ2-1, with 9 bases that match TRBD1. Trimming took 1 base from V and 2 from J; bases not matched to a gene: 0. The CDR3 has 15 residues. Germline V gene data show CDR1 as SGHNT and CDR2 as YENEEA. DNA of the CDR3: TGTGCCAGCAGCTTAGGGACAGGGGCCTACAATGAGCAGTTCTTC. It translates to CASSLGTGAYNEQFF.

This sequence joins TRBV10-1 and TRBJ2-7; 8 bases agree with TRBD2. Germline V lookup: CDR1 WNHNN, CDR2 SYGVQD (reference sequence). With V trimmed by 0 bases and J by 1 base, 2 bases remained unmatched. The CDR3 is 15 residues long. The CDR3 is CASSESTSGSYEQYF. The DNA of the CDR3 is TGCGCCAGCAGTGAGTCCACTAGCGGTTCCTACGAGCAGTACTTC.

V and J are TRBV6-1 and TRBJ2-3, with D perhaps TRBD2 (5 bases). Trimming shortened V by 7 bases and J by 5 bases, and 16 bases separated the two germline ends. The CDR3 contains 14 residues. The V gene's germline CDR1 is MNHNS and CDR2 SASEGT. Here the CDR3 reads CASTLDLALDTQYF. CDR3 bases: TGTGCCAGCACATTAGATCTAGCCCTAGATACGCAGTATTTT.

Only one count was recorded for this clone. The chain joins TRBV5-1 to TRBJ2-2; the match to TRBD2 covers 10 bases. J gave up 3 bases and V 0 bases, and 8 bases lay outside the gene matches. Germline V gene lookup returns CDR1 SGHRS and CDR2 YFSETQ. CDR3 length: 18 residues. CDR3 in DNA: TGCGCCAGCAGCTTGGTAATTAGCGGGGGGACCTACACCGGGGAGCTGTTTTTT. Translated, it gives CASSLVISGGTYTGELFF.

The CDR3 spells CAWSPGHSNPYEQYF. CDR3 bases: TGTGCCTGGAGTCCCGGACACTCTAATCCCTACGAGCAGTACTTC. The rearrangement uses TRBV30 and TRBJ2-7; D might be TRBD1 (5 bases). Germline CDR1 and CDR2: GTSNPN and SVGIG (reference sequence). The CDR3 has 15 residues. V shed 2 bases and J shed 2 bases, with 16 bases lying between them.

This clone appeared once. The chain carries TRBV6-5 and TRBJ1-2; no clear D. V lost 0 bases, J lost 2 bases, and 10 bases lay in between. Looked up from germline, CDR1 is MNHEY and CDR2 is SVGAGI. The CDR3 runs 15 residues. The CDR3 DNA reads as TGTGCCAGCAGTTACTCGATTACAGAAAACTATGGCTACACCTTC. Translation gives CASSYSITENYGYTF.

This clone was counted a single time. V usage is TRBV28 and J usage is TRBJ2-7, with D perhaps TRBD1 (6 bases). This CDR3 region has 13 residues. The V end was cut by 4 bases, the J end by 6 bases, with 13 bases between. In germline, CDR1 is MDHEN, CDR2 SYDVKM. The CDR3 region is CASSSQGSIEQYF. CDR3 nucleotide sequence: TGTGCCAGCAGTTCACAGGGTTCCATCGAGCAGTACTTC.

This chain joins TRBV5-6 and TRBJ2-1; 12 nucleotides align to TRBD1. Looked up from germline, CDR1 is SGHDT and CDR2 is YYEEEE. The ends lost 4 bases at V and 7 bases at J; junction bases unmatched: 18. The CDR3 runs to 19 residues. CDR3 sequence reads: CASSLGGTGGVSVRNEQFF. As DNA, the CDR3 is TGTGCCAGCAGCCTTGGGGGGACAGGGGGCGTAAGTGTAAGGAATGAGCAGTTCTTC.

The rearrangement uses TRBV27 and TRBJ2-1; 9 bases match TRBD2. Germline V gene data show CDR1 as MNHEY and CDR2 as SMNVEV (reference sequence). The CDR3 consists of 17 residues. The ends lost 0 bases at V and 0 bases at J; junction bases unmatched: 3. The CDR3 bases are TGTGCCAGCAGTTTATCGGGTAGCGGGAGCTCCTACAATGAGCAGTTCTTC. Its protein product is CASSLSGSGSSYNEQFF.